This T cell receptor (beta chain) was identified during a study of CD8 T cells in Susac syndrome. The CDR3 spans 11 residues. Germline V gene lookup returns CDR1 SNHLY and CDR2 FYNNEI. The ends were cut back, 6 bases at V and 4 bases at J, with 7 bases in the middle. The RNA input was roughly 0.5 to 1 ug, and it was reverse transcribed with random hexamers. Each CDR3 protein is one row after TCRdb ran MiXCR on the immunoSEQ multiplex PCR reads. The repertoire has tens of thousands of distinct CDR3 sequences, around 96% of them found once; the top ten carry about 0.41%. From blood CD8+ and CD4+ T cells, TCR beta sequences were generated.

Material: CD8+ T cells from PBMCs. This clonotype originated in a human donor with Susac syndrome. V usage is TRBV2 and J usage is TRBJ2-7; D is uncertain. CDR3 loop: CASRGRYEQYV. Here the CDR3 DNA reads TGTGCCAGCAGAGGACGGTACGAGCAGTACGTC.